Presented here are 30 T cell receptor beta chains from one specimen sequenced in a study of PD-1 blockade in mismatch repair-deficient tumors. Profiling relied on immunoSEQ multiplex PCR, and the TCRdb table lists in-frame clones only, not all of them. Among roughly 130,000 clones listed, roughly 90% were seen once. The specimen comprised peripheral blood, sampled approximately 72 weeks after starting pembrolizumab. The source is an adult with mismatch repair-deficient cancer.

V and J are TRBV27 and TRBJ2-5, with no clear D. The V gene lost 3 bases and the J gene lost 2 bases, with 10 bases spanning the gap. The CDR3 consists of 14 residues. The V gene's germline CDR1 is MNHEY and CDR2 SMNVEV (reference sequence). The CDR3 sequence is CASSFVHGQETQYF. The CDR3 DNA follows: TGTGCCAGCAGTTTCGTTCACGGACAAGAGACCCAGTACTTC.

The chain links TRBV5-6 to TRBJ1-4; TRBD1 aligns across 8 bases. The J segment lost 5 bases and the V segment lost 4 bases, leaving 7 bases of the junction unmatched. The germline V gene has CDR1 SGHDT and CDR2 YYEEEE. This CDR3 is 15 amino acids long. The CDR3 loop reads CASSEGQDLNEKLFF. CDR3 coding DNA: TGTGCCAGCAGCGAGGGACAGGATCTAAATGAAAAACTGTTTTTT.

The sample holds one count of this clone. The CDR3 loop is CASSRPQIFSSYEQYF. The CDR3, as DNA: TGCGCCAGCAGCCGTCCACAAATATTCAGCTCCTACGAGCAGTACTTC. The V call is TRBV5-1, the J call TRBJ2-7, with D unresolved. The V gene's germline CDR1 is SGHRS and CDR2 YFSETQ. The CDR3 is 16 residues long. V shed 4 bases and J shed 0 bases, with 17 bases lying between them.

This chain links TRBV4-1 with TRBJ2-3, with a tentative D call TRBD1 (6 bases). CDR1 MGHRA and CDR2 YSYEKL come from the germline V gene. V dropped 1 base and J dropped 2 bases, with 10 bases sitting between them. The CDR3 has 15 residues. CDR3 in DNA: TGCGCCAGCAGCCAAGTAACAGGGTACACAGATACGCAGTATTTT. Protein product: CASSQVTGYTDTQYF.

J is TRBJ2-2 and V is TRBV11-2; D call uncertain. Germline-derived CDR1 and CDR2 are SGHAT and FQNNGV. V was shortened by 3 bases and J by 4 bases, with 9 bases between the two germline ends. The CDR3 is 14 residues long. CDR3 amino acids: CASSFGPTTGELFF. Written as DNA, the CDR3 is TGTGCCAGCAGCTTTGGGCCTACCACCGGGGAGCTGTTTTTT.

The chain uses TRBV11-2 and TRBJ2-7; D assignment may be TRBD1 or TRBD2 (5 bases each). V lost 5 bases, J lost 6 bases, and 11 bases lay in between. In germline, CDR1 is SGHAT, CDR2 FQNNGV. The CDR3 is 12 residues long. The CDR3 loop is CASSPWGSEQYF. CDR3 sequence (DNA): TGTGCCAGCAGCCCCTGGGGGTCCGAGCAGTACTTC.

This clone was picked up one time. This sequence joins TRBV29-1 and TRBJ2-4; 10 nucleotides match TRBD1. Losses at the gene ends were 0 bases for V and 2 bases for J; bases not matched to a gene: 7. The CDR3 loop spans 17 amino acids. The germline gives CDR1 SQVTM, CDR2 ANQGSEA. The CDR3 DNA reads as TGCAGCGTTGAAGATAGTTTGGGACAGGGGACCAAAAACATTCAGTACTTC. Its protein is CSVEDSLGQGTKNIQYF.

This sequence joins TRBV19 and TRBJ1-4, with D uncertain. Trimming shortened V by 5 bases and J by 13 bases, and 23 bases separated the two germline ends. The CDR3 is 15 amino acids. Germline lookup yields CDR1 LNHDA and CDR2 SQIVND (reference sequence). CDR3 sequence: CASSPTLTGLVGLFF. The CDR3, as DNA: TGTGCCAGTAGTCCTACACTCACTGGACTGGTCGGACTGTTTTTT.

This clone was recorded only once. J is TRBJ2-2 and V is TRBV11-3; 7 nucleotides line up with TRBD2. V shed 2 bases, J shed 9 bases, and the junction held 6 bases outside the gene matches. This CDR3 is 14 amino acids long. Per the germline V gene, CDR1 is SGHNT and CDR2 is YENEEA. CDR3 region: CASSLRDYPRELFF. The DNA of the CDR3 is TGTGCCAGCAGCTTACGGGACTACCCCCGGGAGCTGTTTTTT.

The chain joins TRBV7-9 to TRBJ2-5; 10 nucleotides agree with TRBD2. The CDR3 contains 16 residues. V was clipped by 5 bases and J by 4 bases; unmatched bases: 10. Germline lookup yields CDR1 SEHNR and CDR2 FQNEAQ (reference sequence). For the CDR3, the DNA is TGTGCCAGCAGCATGTCTAGCGGGAGAGGGGGAGAGACCCAGTACTTC. This gives the protein CASSMSSGRGGETQYF.

This clone was seen only once. The J gene is TRBJ2-7, the V gene TRBV19, with 11 positions matching TRBD1. Trimming removed 6 bases from V and 2 bases from J; junction bases left unmatched: 9. The CDR3 runs 16 residues. Germline values: CDR1 LNHDA, CDR2 SQIVND (reference sequence). CDR3 coding DNA: TGTGCCAGTAGAACAACCGGGACAGGGGGGCCCTACGAGCAGTACTTC. It translates to CASRTTGTGGPYEQYF.

The chain links TRBV6-5 to TRBJ1-1; 10 positions match TRBD1. Germline V gene data show CDR1 as MNHEY and CDR2 as SVGAGI. This CDR3 is built from 16 residues. The ends lost 0 bases at V and 4 bases at J; junction bases unmatched: 5. The CDR3: CASSYSTGQGRTEAFF. The CDR3 DNA sequence: TGTGCCAGCAGTTACTCAACGGGACAGGGGCGCACTGAAGCTTTCTTT.

V and J are TRBV13 and TRBJ2-2; D unclear. V was pared by 6 bases and J by 3 bases, with 11 bases between. The germline V gene has CDR1 PRHDT and CDR2 FYEKMQ (reference sequence). The CDR3 is 14 amino acids. CDR3 region: CASRLGRHTGELFF. The CDR3 bases are TGTGCCAGCAGGCTTGGACGGCACACCGGGGAGCTGTTTTTT. Full variable domain (rest looked up from reference TRBV13 and TRBJ2-2): AAGVIQSPRHLIKEKRETATLKCYPIPRHDTVYWYQQGPGQDPQFLISFYEKMQSDKGSIPDRFSAQQFSDYHSELNMSSLELGDSALYFCASRLGRHTGELFFGEGSRLTVL.

This clone came up once. This sequence joins TRBV11-3 and TRBJ1-1; TRBD1 might be the D (5 bases). V was shortened by 2 bases and J by 4 bases, with 14 bases between the two germline ends. The CDR3 runs to 15 residues. Germline V gene data show CDR1 as SGHNT and CDR2 as YENEEA. CDR3 sequence (DNA): TGTGCCAGCAGCTTAAGGGTTATGGGGGGCACTGAAGCTTTCTTT. As protein: CASSLRVMGGTEAFF.

V usage is TRBV4-1 and J usage is TRBJ2-2; 8 bases match TRBD1. V lost 5 bases, J lost 2 bases, and 4 bases stayed unmatched. This CDR3 is 15 amino acids long. The germline CDR1 and CDR2 sequences are MGHRA and YSYEKL. The CDR3 nucleotides read TGCGCCAGCAGCTTACAGGGGGTCAACACCGGGGAGCTGTTTTTT. Translated, it gives CASSLQGVNTGELFF.

This chain connects TRBV7-9 to TRBJ2-7; 8 nucleotides line up with TRBD2. The CDR3 loop spans 13 amino acids. V was clipped by 2 bases and J by 5 bases; unmatched bases: 2. Germline CDR1 SEHNR, CDR2 FQNEAQ (reference sequence). CDR3 sequence: CASSLSSGNEQYF. The CDR3 bases are TGTGCCAGCAGCTTAAGTAGCGGGAACGAGCAGTACTTC.

The rearrangement links TRBV11-2 to TRBJ1-3; possibly TRBD1 for D (5 bases). The CDR3 runs 15 residues. CDR1 and CDR2 from the germline V gene are SGHAT and FQNNGV. V lost 5 bases, J lost 0 bases, and 11 bases lay in between. The CDR3 protein is CASSVGPNSGNTIYF. For the CDR3, the DNA is TGTGCCAGCAGCGTGGGACCGAACTCTGGAAACACCATATATTTT.

The CDR3 loop reads CASSLGQGSNQPQHF. The CDR3 DNA reads TGTGCCAGCAGCTTAGGACAGGGAAGCAATCAGCCCCAGCATTTT. V is TRBV7-6 and J is TRBJ1-5, with 7 nucleotides matching TRBD1. The germline V gene encodes CDR1 SGHVS and CDR2 FNYEAQ. Germline trimming cut 1 base from V and 1 base from J; bases unmatched to any gene: 1. CDR3 size: 15 residues. Supplemented by reference TRBV7-6 and TRBJ1-5, the full variable domain reads GAGVSQSPRYKVTKRGQDVALRCDPISGHVSLYWYRQALGQGPEFLTYFNYEAQQDKSGLPNDRFSAERPEGSISTLTIQRTEQRDSAMYRCASSLGQGSNQPQHFGDGTRLSIL.

This clone appeared a single time. This chain connects TRBV4-1 to TRBJ2-5; TRBD2 aligns across 12 bases. CDR1 and CDR2 from the germline V gene are MGHRA and YSYEKL. The CDR3 sequence is 15 residues long. The V gene end was trimmed by 5 bases and the J gene end by 5 bases; junction bases not matched to a gene: 6. The CDR3 coding sequence is TGCGCCAGCAGCTCATTAACTAGCGGGAGGGAGACCCAGTACTTC. Amino acids: CASSSLTSGRETQYF.

V is TRBV27 and J is TRBJ1-5, with D possibly TRBD1 on 6 matching bases. CDR1 and CDR2 from the germline V gene are MNHEY and SMNVEV (reference sequence). CDR3 length: 16 amino acids. Trimming removed 4 bases at V and 8 bases at J, with 21 bases between. Here the CDR3 DNA reads TGTGCCAGCAGTTCGGGGCCCGACAGGTACAAGGAGCCCCAGCATTTT. Residues: CASSSGPDRYKEPQHF.

This clone has only one observation. The chain carries TRBV9 and TRBJ2-2; TRBD2 agrees at 7 bases. Germline V lookup: CDR1 SGDLS, CDR2 YYNGEE. This CDR3 region has 16 residues. V dropped 0 bases and J dropped 0; count of bases not matched to a gene: 2. The chain's CDR3 is CASSVAAGPNTGELFF. The DNA of the CDR3 is TGTGCCAGCAGCGTAGCAGCGGGGCCGAACACCGGGGAGCTGTTTTTT.

The gene calls are TRBV6-1 and TRBJ2-7; possibly TRBD1 for D (6 bases). The CDR3 loop spans 15 amino acids. V lost 6 bases, J lost 0 bases, and 15 bases lay in between. Germline CDR1 and CDR2: MNHNS and SASEGT. The CDR3 nucleotides are TGTGCCAGCAGGGGGGACACTAGGAGCTCCTACGAGCAGTACTTC. Its protein product is CASRGDTRSSYEQYF.

V and J are TRBV29-1 and TRBJ2-7, with D perhaps matching TRBD1 (6 bases). Germline V CDR1 and CDR2: SQVTM, ANQGSEA. CDR3 length: 14 residues. V dropped 7 bases and J dropped 4 bases, with 20 bases sitting between them. The CDR3 bases are TGCAGCGCCAAAGCGTTACAGGGCGGTTACGAGCAGTACTTC. This encodes CSAKALQGGYEQYF.

This clone was seen only a few times. The J gene is TRBJ1-2, the V gene TRBV5-5; 8 bases are shared with TRBD1. Germline CDR1 reads SGHKS; CDR2 reads YYEKEE (reference sequence). V gave up 4 bases and J gave up 0 bases; unmatched junction bases: 5. The CDR3 length is 15 residues. CDR3 protein: CASSMTGDPNYGYTF. DNA for the CDR3: TGTGCCAGCAGCATGACAGGGGATCCTAACTATGGCTACACCTTC.

The CDR3 sequence is CAWRTSGGDEKLFF. Here the CDR3 DNA reads TGTGCCTGGAGGACCTCAGGAGGCGATGAAAAACTGTTTTTT. This chain uses TRBV30 with TRBJ1-4, with D unclear. The CDR3 totals 14 residues. From germline, CDR1 is GTSNPN and CDR2 SVGIG (reference sequence). Trimming took off 3 bases at V and 6 bases at J, with 14 bases between the two ends.

The chain is built from TRBV7-9 and TRBJ2-1, with 12 bases fitting TRBD2. The CDR3 is made up of 15 amino acids. Germline loops: CDR1 SEHNR, CDR2 FQNEAQ (reference sequence). The junction had 5 bases not matched to a gene; V was cut back by 5 bases and J by 6 bases. Here the CDR3 DNA reads TGTGCCAGCAGCCCTAGCGGGAGGGCCGGCAATGAGCAGTTCTTC. Residues: CASSPSGRAGNEQFF.

This chain joins TRBV28 and TRBJ2-1; 11 nucleotides line up with TRBD2. Trimming cost V 2 bases and J 3 bases; bases outside gene matches: 6. CDR1 is MDHEN, CDR2 SYDVKM, per germline. CDR3 length: 17 residues. This CDR3 reads CASSLRWTSGHYNEQFF. The DNA for the CDR3 is TGTGCCAGCAGTTTAAGATGGACTAGCGGGCACTACAATGAGCAGTTCTTC.

The chain uses TRBV11-2 and TRBJ2-1; D possibly corresponds to TRBD2 (6 bases). The CDR3 length is 11 residues. Germline loops: CDR1 SGHAT, CDR2 FQNNGV. V was cut by 4 bases and J by 12 bases, with 10 bases left in between. CDR3 region: CASSSTRGQFF. In DNA, the CDR3 is TGTGCCAGCAGCTCGACTAGGGGGCAGTTCTTC.

The genes are TRBV9 and TRBJ2-1; D is uncertain. Trimming left V 4 bases short and J 3 bases short, with 8 bases between. Germline V gives CDR1 SGDLS, CDR2 YYNGEE. This CDR3 has 13 amino acids. The DNA of the CDR3 is TGTGCCAGCAGCATTAGCCGCTACAATGAGCAGTTCTTC. This gives the protein CASSISRYNEQFF.

The DNA of the CDR3 is TGTGCCAGCAGTGAGGGGCCCTATATTTCAACCGGGGAGCTGTTTTTT. It specifies CASSEGPYISTGELFF. The chain recombines TRBV6-1 with TRBJ2-2; possible D gene TRBD1, 5 bases. The V gene lost 3 bases and the J gene lost 5 bases, with 16 bases spanning the gap. The CDR3 extends over 16 amino acids. CDR1 is MNHNS and CDR2 is SASEGT in the germline V gene.